This entry lists 20 T cell receptor beta chains sequenced from one sample in a study of blood T cell repertoires in COVID-19. The assay was immunoSEQ multiplex PCR, and TCRdb's table has in-frame clones only and misses some. The repertoire has roughly 570,000 clones, 85% to 90% of them found once; the top ten carry roughly 7.4%. The sequenced sample consisted of peripheral blood. Source of these receptors: a woman aged 45-59 years with COVID-19, enrolled during active disease.

This chain's CDR3 is CASSYNLLQETQYF. The DNA of the CDR3 is TGTGCCAGCAGTTACAACCTCCTCCAAGAGACCCAGTACTTC. This chain joins TRBV2 and TRBJ2-5; D not certain. The CDR3 has 14 amino acids. Germline CDR1 is SNHLY and CDR2 is FYNNEI. Between the trimmed V and J ends, which lost 5 bases and 1 base, there was a span of 11 bases.

The chain employs TRBV5-6 and TRBJ1-2, with 8 nucleotides matching TRBD1. The CDR3 covers 17 residues. CDR1 is SGHDT, CDR2 YYEEEE, per germline. Losses at the gene ends were 0 bases for V and 4 bases for J; bases not matched to a gene: 11. DNA of the CDR3: TGTGCCAGCAGCTTGGAGGACAGGGCTAGGACCGGCTATGGCTACACCTTC. Translating gives CASSLEDRARTGYGYTF.

V and J are TRBV2 and TRBJ2-7; 9 bases match TRBD1. With V trimmed by 8 bases and J by 4 bases, 12 bases remained unmatched. This CDR3 has 15 amino acids. Germline CDR1 SNHLY, CDR2 FYNNEI. DNA for the CDR3: TGTGCCAGCCGGACAGGGGCCGCGACTCTTTACGAGCAGTACTTC. Protein: CASRTGAATLYEQYF.

The V and J genes are TRBV5-1 and TRBJ2-3; 8 nucleotides line up with TRBD1. The CDR3 extends over 15 amino acids. From germline, CDR1 is SGHRS and CDR2 YFSETQ. The trim removed 5 bases at V and 2 bases at J, leaving 7 bases unmatched. This CDR3 reads CASSQGTGNTDTQYF. The DNA for the CDR3 is TGCGCCAGCAGTCAGGGGACAGGAAACACAGATACGCAGTATTTT.

CDR3 bases: TGTGCCAGTAGGGGGAGCGACGGCTACACCTTC. Amino acid sequence: CASRGSDGYTF. The chain joins TRBV19 to TRBJ1-2, with D unresolved. Trimming left V 6 bases short and J 8 bases short, with 10 bases between. The length of the CDR3 is 11 residues. Germline CDR1 and CDR2: LNHDA and SQIVND (reference sequence).

The chain couples TRBV30 to TRBJ1-1; no firm D call. The V end lost 5 bases, the J end lost 10 bases, and 17 bases lay between the germline ends. The CDR3 totals 12 residues. CDR1 is GTSNPN, CDR2 SVGIG, per germline (reference sequence). The CDR3 DNA follows: TGTGCCTGGGAGCGAGCTAGTGGTGGAGCTTTCTTT. Amino acid sequence: CAWERASGGAFF.

V gene TRBV30 combines with J gene TRBJ2-1; D is undetermined. Deletions cut 5 bases from V and 0 bases from J, with 2 bases between. The germline gives CDR1 GTSNPN, CDR2 SVGIG (reference sequence). The length of the CDR3 is 11 residues. The DNA of the CDR3 is TGTGCCTGGTACTCCTACAATGAGCAGTTCTTC. Its protein product is CAWYSYNEQFF.

This sequence joins TRBV12-3 or TRBV12-4 and TRBJ1-6; D remains ambiguous. The CDR3 covers 12 residues. Trimming left V 6 bases short and J 12 bases short, with 12 bases between. In nucleotides, the CDR3 is TGTGCCAGCAGCTCCCACCCCGGACCCCTCCACTTT. Its protein product is CASSSHPGPLHF.

V and J are TRBV7-9 and TRBJ1-1; D not resolved. The CDR3 covers 13 residues. Between the trimmed V and J ends, which lost 1 base and 2 bases, there was a span of 5 bases. Germline CDR1 and CDR2: SEHNR and FQNEAQ (reference sequence). The CDR3 is CASSLVQNTEAFF. CDR3 sequence (DNA): TGTGCCAGCAGCTTAGTCCAAAACACTGAAGCTTTCTTT.

The chain recombines TRBV19 with TRBJ2-2; D not certain. Trimming took off 3 bases at V and 5 bases at J, with 13 bases between the two ends. This CDR3 is 15 amino acids long. Germline CDR1 is LNHDA and CDR2 is SQIVND (reference sequence). As DNA, the CDR3 is TGTGCCAGTAGTATCCTATCCGGCGGAACCGGGGAGCTGTTTTTT. It specifies CASSILSGGTGELFF.

The CDR3 loop is CASSYSGTGAEQYF. The CDR3 DNA sequence: TGTGCCAGCAGTTACTCAGGGACAGGGGCTGAACAGTACTTC. This chain links TRBV6-5 with TRBJ2-7; 10 nucleotides match TRBD1. Looked up from germline, CDR1 is MNHEY and CDR2 is SVGAGI. This CDR3 has 14 residues. Trimming cost V 0 bases and J 10 bases; bases outside gene matches: 6.

The chain uses TRBV4-2 and TRBJ2-1; 14 positions agree with TRBD2. Germline V CDR1 and CDR2: LGHNA, YNFKEQ. V shed 3 bases and J 7 bases; nucleotides not matched to a gene: 8. CDR3 length: 17 residues. This CDR3 is CASSQTTSGGVENEQFF. As DNA, the CDR3 is TGTGCCAGCAGCCAGACGACTAGCGGGGGGGTCGAAAATGAGCAGTTCTTC.

The rearrangement joins TRBV6-5 to TRBJ1-4; TRBD1 agrees at 8 bases. The CDR3 totals 13 residues. Germline V lookup: CDR1 MNHEY, CDR2 SVGAGI. The V segment lost 4 bases and the J segment 8 bases; nucleotides outside the gene matches: 3. Written as DNA, the CDR3 is TGTGCCAGCAGTTCGGGGGACAGGGAAAAACTGTTTTTT. This sequence encodes CASSSGDREKLFF.

This chain connects TRBV7-8 to TRBJ1-5; 7 bases fit TRBD1. The CDR3 has 13 residues. Germline V gene data show CDR1 as SGHVS and CDR2 as FQNEAQ. The V gene end was trimmed by 1 base and the J gene end by 12 bases; junction bases not matched to a gene: 6. CDR3 coding DNA: TGTGCCAGCAGCTTAGATTTCGGGACAGACCAGCATTTT. Its translation is CASSLDFGTDQHF. The variable domain in full, completed from reference TRBV7-8 and TRBJ1-5, reads GAGVSQSPRYKVAKRGQDVALRCDPISGHVSLFWYQQALGQGPEFLTYFQNEAQLDKSGLPSDRFFAERPEGSVSTLKIQRTQQEDSAVYLCASSLDFGTDQHFGDGTRLSIL.

The chain has TRBV6-2 or TRBV6-3 and TRBJ1-1; the match to TRBD1 covers 7 bases. J gave up 6 bases and V 0 bases, and 4 bases lay outside the gene matches. Per the germline V gene, CDR1 is MNHEY and CDR2 is SVGEGT. This CDR3 region has 14 residues. CDR3 residues: CASSYSTGPPEAFF. The CDR3 coding sequence is TGTGCCAGCAGTTACTCGACAGGGCCCCCTGAAGCTTTCTTT.

The rearrangement joins TRBV6-6 to TRBJ2-2; tentatively, D is TRBD1 (5 bases). Trimming shortened V by 4 bases and J by 1 base, and 7 bases separated the two germline ends. This CDR3 spans 14 amino acids. Germline V CDR1 and CDR2: MNHNY, SVGAGI (reference sequence). The DNA of the CDR3 is TGTGCCAGCAGTTTTGACAGGAACACCGGGGAGCTGTTTTTT. Its translation is CASSFDRNTGELFF.

This rearrangement joins TRBV11-2 to TRBJ1-2, with D possibly being TRBD1 (5 bases). V lost 3 bases, J lost 5 bases, and 10 bases lay in between. CDR1 is SGHAT and CDR2 is FQNNGV in the germline V gene. This CDR3 is built from 13 residues. The CDR3 nucleotides are TGTGCCAGCAGCTTTTCCCAGGGTTATGGCTACACCTTC. It yields the protein CASSFSQGYGYTF.

The V call is TRBV21-1, the J call TRBJ1-1; TRBD1 reflects the table's D call only, with no check against the DNA. TRBV21-1 is assigned pseudogene status. This CDR3 region has 17 residues. CDR3 loop: CASSKEDRVELNTEAFF. The DNA for the CDR3 is TGTGCCAGCAGCAAAGAGGACAGAGTGGAGTTGAACACTGAAGCTTTCTTT.

This chain joins TRBV29-1 and TRBJ1-1; 10 bases line up with TRBD1. With 8 bases clipped from V and 5 bases from J, the junction kept 8 bases outside the gene matches. The germline gives CDR1 SQVTM, CDR2 ANQGSEA. The CDR3 covers 13 residues. The CDR3 nucleotides read TGCAGCACGGGTAGGGACAGGGGAACTGAAGCTTTCTTT. Its translation is CSTGRDRGTEAFF.

The V and J genes are TRBV18 and TRBJ1-2, with D tentatively TRBD1 (6 bases). The CDR3 length is 14 residues. V lost 3 bases, J lost 1 base, and 9 bases lay in between. Germline assignment: CDR1 KGHSH and CDR2 LQKENI. Here the CDR3 DNA reads TGTGCCAGCTCACCTATGGACAGTAACTATGGCTACACCTTC. Residues: CASSPMDSNYGYTF.